The 26 T cell receptor beta chains presented below share a single source sample, sequenced in a study of cytomegalovirus exposure and HLA in healthy donors. PCR involved 60 Vbeta and 13 Jbeta primers. Profiled with immunoSEQ multiplex PCR; TCRdb holds only in-frame clones, not every one. The sample holds around 170,000 clones, approximately 84% seen once. The sample taken for sequencing was PBMCs. The receptors come from a woman in her forties or fifties in good health and CMV-seropositive.

The V and J genes are TRBV27 and TRBJ2-5; 7 positions agree with TRBD1. The trim removed 0 bases at V and 5 bases at J, leaving 12 bases unmatched. The CDR3 has 17 amino acids. The germline CDR1 and CDR2 sequences are MNHEY and SMNVEV (reference sequence). CDR3 residues: CASSLSGQITRWETQYF. The CDR3 DNA sequence: TGTGCCAGCAGTTTATCGGGACAGATCACTAGATGGGAGACCCAGTACTTC.

This rearrangement joins TRBV2 to TRBJ2-1; TRBD2 matches 10 bases. The CDR3 has 16 amino acids. V was pared by 1 base and J by 2 bases, with 2 bases of the junction left unmatched. The V gene's germline CDR1 is SNHLY and CDR2 FYNNEI. Written as DNA, the CDR3 is TGTGCCAGCAGTGAAGAAAGCGGGGGGGCCTACAATGAGCAGTTCTTC. The encoded protein is CASSEESGGAYNEQFF.

The V call is TRBV6-6, the J call TRBJ1-4; D is perhaps TRBD1 (5 bases). CDR3 length: 15 amino acids. Trimming stripped 10 bases from V and 4 bases from J, with 19 bases between. Germline CDR1 is MNHNY and CDR2 is SVGAGI (reference sequence). The CDR3 sequence: CATDSLFGGNEKLFF. CDR3 nucleotide sequence: TGTGCCACTGACAGCCTTTTTGGCGGTAATGAAAAACTGTTTTTT.

The rearrangement links TRBV4-2 to TRBJ2-5, with 7 bases that match TRBD2. This CDR3 is built from 17 residues. Germline V gives CDR1 LGHNA, CDR2 YNFKEQ. V trimming: 0 bases; J trimming: 2 bases; junction bases outside the gene matches: 9. The chain's CDR3 is CASSQDREGAGQETQYF. In DNA, the CDR3 is TGTGCCAGCAGCCAAGATCGTGAGGGAGCGGGGCAAGAGACCCAGTACTTC.

The chain recombines TRBV30 with TRBJ1-6; TRBD1 is a possible D gene (5 bases). Deletions cut 4 bases from V and 7 bases from J, with 14 bases between. Germline V gene lookup returns CDR1 GTSNPN and CDR2 SVGIG (reference sequence). This CDR3 comprises 14 residues. The CDR3 region has the DNA TGTGCCTGGAAGGGGCAGGTACTAAATTCACCCCTCCACTTT. Translation: CAWKGQVLNSPLHF.

The chain combines TRBV30 with TRBJ2-6; a weak D match, TRBD2 (5 bases). In germline, CDR1 is GTSNPN, CDR2 SVGIG (reference sequence). V was cut by 4 bases and J by 1 base, with 26 bases left in between. CDR3 length equals 20 residues. This chain's CDR3 is CAWTGRRLSVQLSGANVLTF. CDR3 coding DNA: TGTGCCTGGACTGGGCGGAGGTTATCTGTCCAACTGTCTGGGGCCAACGTCCTGACTTTC.

The chain uses TRBV4-3 and TRBJ1-2; D is unclear. The CDR3 is 16 amino acids. Looked up from germline, CDR1 is LGHNA and CDR2 is YSLEER. V dropped 1 base and J dropped 8 bases, with 20 bases sitting between them. Written as DNA, the CDR3 is TGCGCCAGCAGCCAAGGTCCGATGCTGGCAGGTGGCGGCTACACCTTC. Protein product: CASSQGPMLAGGGYTF.

This clone has a handful of counts. The chain employs TRBV5-8 and TRBJ2-3; D perhaps matches TRBD2 (5 bases). Germline CDR1 is SGHTS and CDR2 is YDEGEE. Trimming cost V 0 bases and J 3 bases, with 11 bases left between them. The CDR3 runs 15 residues. CDR3 nucleotides: TGTGCCAGCAGCTTGGGTGAGGGTTCAACAGATACGCAGTATTTT. Amino acids: CASSLGEGSTDTQYF.

The chain is built from TRBV5-6 and TRBJ2-5; TRBD1 agrees at 7 bases. The CDR3 covers 15 residues. V was pared by 0 bases and J by 4 bases, with 6 bases of the junction left unmatched. In germline, CDR1 is SGHDT, CDR2 YYEEEE. CDR3 loop: CASSLGQGRLETQYF. CDR3 in DNA: TGTGCCAGCAGCTTGGGACAGGGAAGGTTAGAGACCCAGTACTTC.

V usage is TRBV5-8 and J usage is TRBJ1-1; D perhaps matches TRBD1 (6 bases). V was shortened by 1 base and J by 3 bases, with 16 bases between the two germline ends. This CDR3 region has 16 residues. The germline V gene encodes CDR1 SGHTS and CDR2 YDEGEE. CDR3 bases: TGTGCCAGCAGCTTGATGTCAGGGGAATTTGACACTGAAGCTTTCTTT. This codes for CASSLMSGEFDTEAFF.

Concerning this clone itself: The junction departs from germline at one end; a sequencing error may be responsible. The rearrangement uses TRBV19 and TRBJ2-6; D perhaps matches TRBD1 (5 bases). Germline CDR1 is LNHDA and CDR2 is SQIVND (reference sequence). CDR3 length: 18 residues. In nucleotides, the CDR3 is TGTGCCAGTAGTAGTCCTCTAGGGGATTACTCTGGGGCCAACGGCCTGACTTTC. Its translation is CASSSPLGDYSGANGLTF. The full variable domain, its missing parts supplied by reference TRBV19 and TRBJ2-6, is DGGITQSPKYLFRKEGQNVTLSCEQNLNHDAMYWYRQDPGQGLRLIYYSQIVNDFQKGDIAEGYSVSREKKESFPLTVTSAQKNPTAFYLCASSSPLGDYSGANGLTFGAGSRLTVL.

The V call is TRBV5-1, the J call TRBJ2-3; 10 positions match TRBD1. There are 20 residues in the CDR3. V trimming: 3 bases; J trimming: 5 bases; junction bases outside the gene matches: 21. The V gene's germline CDR1 is SGHRS and CDR2 YFSETQ. The CDR3 sequence: CASSSQRLRGQGPRGDTQYF. The DNA for the CDR3 is TGCGCCAGCAGCTCCCAACGCCTAAGGGGACAGGGGCCGAGGGGAGATACGCAGTATTTT.

The chain recombines TRBV5-1 with TRBJ2-5, with 8 bases lining up with TRBD1. The CDR3 sequence is 14 residues long. After removal of 4 bases from V and 3 bases from J, the junction contained 5 bases not matched to a gene. Germline CDR1 SGHRS, CDR2 YFSETQ. As DNA, the CDR3 is TGCGCCAGCAGCACGGGACAGGTTAAAGAGACCCAGTACTTC. Encoded protein: CASSTGQVKETQYF.

A single count supports this clone. V and J are TRBV27 and TRBJ1-1; the match to TRBD1 covers 12 bases. V shed 1 base, J shed 1 base, and the junction held 4 bases outside the gene matches. Germline V CDR1 and CDR2: MNHEY, SMNVEV (reference sequence). This CDR3 has 17 residues. CDR3 DNA: TGTGCCAGCAGTTTATTTGGGACAGGGGGCGCGAACACTGAAGCTTTCTTT. Translating gives CASSLFGTGGANTEAFF.

This clone was observed a handful of times. The chain combines TRBV7-9 with TRBJ1-1; D might be TRBD1 (6 bases). The CDR3 extends over 15 amino acids. Trimming took off 2 bases at V and 3 bases at J, with 13 bases between the two ends. Germline CDR1 reads SEHNR; CDR2 reads FQNEAQ (reference sequence). The CDR3 spells CASSLQGGGHTEAFF. The DNA for the CDR3 is TGTGCCAGCAGCTTACAAGGGGGAGGGCACACTGAAGCTTTCTTT.

With regard to this clone: Compared with germline, one end of the junction differs, possibly owing to a read error. The chain has TRBV7-7 and TRBJ2-5, with 11 bases identical to TRBD1. The CDR3 consists of 14 residues. Germline-derived CDR1 and CDR2 are SSHAT and FNYEAQ (reference sequence). Written as DNA, the CDR3 is TGTGCTAGCAGCCCTGGGACAGGGGGAGAGACCCAGTACTTC. Amino acids: CASSPGTGGETQYF.

This sequence joins TRBV6-5 and TRBJ1-3, with a possible D match to TRBD1 (5 bases). Germline CDR1 MNHEY, CDR2 SVGAGI. This CDR3 spans 14 amino acids. V was pared by 4 bases and J by 4 bases, with 11 bases between. CDR3 sequence reads: CASSCQGQGNTIYF. CDR3 coding DNA: TGTGCCAGCAGTTGCCAAGGACAAGGAAACACCATATATTTT.

V usage is TRBV29-1 and J usage is TRBJ1-1, with 9 positions matching TRBD1. The CDR3 length is 13 residues. The V gene end was trimmed by 7 bases and the J gene end by 3 bases; junction bases not matched to a gene: 6. CDR1 is SQVTM and CDR2 is ANQGSEA in the germline V gene. The CDR3, as DNA: TGCAGCGCCTCCGGGACAGGGCACACTGAAGCTTTCTTT. This encodes CSASGTGHTEAFF.

J is TRBJ2-5 and V is TRBV5-1; D is possibly TRBD1 (5 bases). The CDR3 is 14 amino acids. V dropped 3 bases and J dropped 1 base, with 10 bases sitting between them. The germline V gene encodes CDR1 SGHRS and CDR2 YFSETQ. The CDR3 DNA reads TGCGCCAGCAGCTGGGGCCGGACCCAAGAGACCCAGTACTTC. Protein: CASSWGRTQETQYF.

In its sample, this clone was seen a few times. This chain joins TRBV5-1 and TRBJ2-7; the match to TRBD1 covers 7 bases. From germline, CDR1 is SGHRS and CDR2 YFSETQ. The trim removed 4 bases at V and 2 bases at J, leaving 6 bases unmatched. CDR3 length: 14 residues. CDR3 sequence: CASSKEGTAYEQYF. DNA of the CDR3: TGCGCCAGCAGCAAGGAAGGGACAGCCTACGAGCAGTACTTC.

The CDR3 sequence is CASRDLGTGVTSAFF. In nucleotides, the CDR3 is TGTGCCAGTAGGGACCTCGGGACAGGCGTTACTTCGGCTTTCTTT. This chain joins TRBV19 and TRBJ1-1, with 8 bases identical to TRBD1. Trimming at V came to 6 bases and at J to 11 bases, leaving 17 bases not matched to a gene. The germline CDR1 and CDR2 sequences are LNHDA and SQIVND (reference sequence). This CDR3 spans 15 amino acids. The whole variable domain, remainder taken from reference TRBV19 and TRBJ1-1, is DGGITQSPKYLFRKEGQNVTLSCEQNLNHDAMYWYRQDPGQGLRLIYYSQIVNDFQKGDIAEGYSVSREKKESFPLTVTSAQKNPTAFYLCASRDLGTGVTSAFFGQGTRLTVV.

The CDR3 loop is CASSRRDRAHEQYF. DNA for the CDR3: TGTGCCAGCAGCCGTAGGGACAGGGCCCACGAGCAGTACTTC. This sequence joins TRBV11-3 and TRBJ2-7, with 9 bases fitting TRBD1. V was pared by 5 bases and J by 5 bases, with 7 bases of the junction left unmatched. CDR1 is SGHNT, CDR2 YENEEA, per germline. The CDR3 spans 14 residues.

The chain is built from TRBV4-3 and TRBJ2-7; 10 bases fit TRBD1. Germline V gene sequence: CDR1 LGHNA, CDR2 YSLEER. Losses at the gene ends were 4 bases for V and 4 bases for J; bases not matched to a gene: 7. CDR3 length equals 15 residues. In nucleotides, the CDR3 is TGCGCCAGCAGCCCGGACAGGGGGTCAAATTACGAGCAGTACTTC. This encodes CASSPDRGSNYEQYF.

A few counts support this clone. V is TRBV5-1 and J is TRBJ1-1; perhaps TRBD1 as D (6 bases). This CDR3 has 15 residues. Germline CDR1 and CDR2: SGHRS and YFSETQ. Deletions cut 1 base from V and 3 bases from J, with 13 bases between. CDR3 nucleotides: TGCGCCAGCAGCTTGTACCAGGCAGGGGACACTGAAGCTTTCTTT. It encodes CASSLYQAGDTEAFF.

The chain uses TRBV5-5 and TRBJ2-7, with TRBD1 matching over 10 bases. The germline V gene encodes CDR1 SGHKS and CDR2 YYEKEE (reference sequence). The CDR3 has 14 residues. Germline trimming cut 4 bases from V and 6 bases from J; bases unmatched to any gene: 7. CDR3 amino acids: CASSPDRGSGEQYF. The CDR3 DNA reads as TGTGCCAGCAGCCCGGACAGGGGGTCTGGCGAGCAGTACTTC. The variable domain in full, with the rest retrieved from reference TRBV5-5 and TRBJ2-7, is DAGVTQSPTHLIKTRGQQVTLRCSPISGHKSVSWYQQVLGQGPQFIFQYYEKEERGRGNFPDRFSARQFPNYSSELNVNALLLGDSALYLCASSPDRGSGEQYFGPGTRLTVT.

This clone was seen only a few times. This rearrangement joins TRBV5-1 to TRBJ2-5, with TRBD2 as a possible D gene (8 bases). Trimming cost V 6 bases and J 2 bases, with 29 bases left between them. Germline V CDR1 and CDR2: SGHRS, YFSETQ. This CDR3 is built from 19 residues. In nucleotides, the CDR3 is TGCGCCAGCACCTTTTATGGCAGGGGGAGCGGGAGATCTCAAGAGACCCAGTACTTC. Residues: CASTFYGRGSGRSQETQYF.